Described below is a single T cell receptor beta chain sequence and its context. Its specificity is unknown. This sample was included in a study of T cell responses to AZD1222 COVID-19 vaccine. Regarding the study as a whole: Spike-specific TCR breadth and depth grew following two AZD1222 doses.

Clones were sequenced by immunoSEQ multiplex PCR, and TCRdb holds only the in-frame ones, with some missing. The sample consists of about 110,000 clones, about 81% of them appearing once. Trimming at V came to 5 bases and at J to 5 bases, leaving 6 bases not matched to a gene. There are 13 residues in the CDR3. The germline V gene encodes CDR1 SGHRS and CDR2 YFSETQ. The starting material was peripheral blood, obtained on day 0 of AZD1222 vaccination. This TCR derives from an adult in good health. V gene TRBV5-1 combines with J gene TRBJ1-1; 7 nucleotides match TRBD1. This CDR3 is CASRDRVATEAFF. CDR3 in DNA: TGCGCCAGCAGAGACAGGGTGGCTACTGAAGCTTTCTTT.